The 30 T cell receptor beta chains reported below all come from one sample, sequenced in a study of T cell responses to AZD1222 COVID-19 vaccine. Assay used: immunoSEQ multiplex PCR; TCRdb lists only in-frame clones, some missing. The sample lists about 150,000 clones, around nine tenths occurring once. Sequencing was performed on peripheral blood, taken on day 0 of AZD1222 vaccination. These receptors were taken from an adult in good health.

In DNA, the CDR3 is TGTGCCAGCAGTTACCAGGTCGGGGAAAGCGGGGAGGAGACCCAGTACTTC. Translation gives CASSYQVGESGEETQYF. The chain links TRBV6-2 or TRBV6-3 to TRBJ2-5, with 7 bases matching TRBD2. The CDR3 totals 17 residues. V lost 2 bases to trimming and J lost 5 bases; unmatched junction nucleotides: 14. Germline V CDR1 and CDR2: MNHEY, SVGEGT.

The chain has TRBV7-9 and TRBJ1-1; D is undetermined. The CDR3 length is 13 residues. V was shortened by 1 base and J by 6 bases, with 9 bases between the two germline ends. The germline gives CDR1 SEHNR, CDR2 FQNEAQ (reference sequence). CDR3 nucleotides: TGTGCCAGCAGCTTAGTAGGGTCGTCTGAAGCTTTCTTT. Translating it yields CASSLVGSSEAFF.

The chain links TRBV5-1 to TRBJ1-5, with D uncertain. The CDR3 loop spans 15 amino acids. Germline assignment: CDR1 SGHRS and CDR2 YFSETQ. V lost 2 bases and J lost 0, with 9 bases in between. This chain's CDR3 is CASSLDRDSNQPQHF. CDR3 DNA sequence: TGCGCCAGCAGCTTAGATAGGGATAGCAATCAGCCCCAGCATTTT.

As regards this clone: Other DNA sequences from this sample encode an identical CDR3 as well. This chain uses TRBV7-3 with TRBJ1-1, with D tentatively TRBD1 (5 bases). The CDR3 has 14 residues. V shed 0 bases and J shed 1 base, with 6 bases lying between them. Per the germline V gene, CDR1 is SGHTA and CDR2 is FQGTGA. CDR3 coding DNA: TGTGCCAGCAGCTTAACTAGGGGGAACACTGAAGCTTTCTTT. This encodes CASSLTRGNTEAFF.

The chain employs TRBV12-3 or TRBV12-4 and TRBJ2-1; no reliable D call. The V end lost 2 bases, the J end lost 10 bases, and 12 bases lay between the germline ends. This CDR3 contains 13 residues. The CDR3 loop is CASSLIPMWEQFF. The DNA for the CDR3 is TGTGCCAGCAGTTTAATCCCAATGTGGGAGCAGTTCTTC.

This sequence joins TRBV7-2 and TRBJ2-5; no firm D call. The V end was cut by 1 base, the J end by 1 base, with 7 bases between. The CDR3 has 14 amino acids. Germline V CDR1 and CDR2: SGHTA, FQGNSA. Written as DNA, the CDR3 is TGTGCCAGCAGCTTAGGACGGTCCCAAGAGACCCAGTACTTC. Translated: CASSLGRSQETQYF.

Only one count was recorded for this clone. V is TRBV6-5 and J is TRBJ1-1, with D possibly TRBD1 on 5 matching bases. Per the germline V gene, CDR1 is MNHEY and CDR2 is SVGAGI. V lost 4 bases and J lost 0, with 15 bases in between. The CDR3 is 16 amino acids. CDR3: CASSSPIDSLNTEAFF. In nucleotides, the CDR3 is TGTGCCAGCAGTTCCCCAATCGACAGCCTGAACACTGAAGCTTTCTTT.

This clone came up a few times. V is TRBV11-3 and J is TRBJ2-7, with TRBD2 identical over 8 bases. The germline V gene has CDR1 SGHNT and CDR2 YENEEA. With V trimmed by 5 bases and J by 6 bases, 6 bases remained unmatched. The CDR3 loop spans 13 amino acids. The CDR3 DNA reads TGTGCCAGCAGCATTAGCGGGGTCGGCGAGCAGTACTTC. Its protein product is CASSISGVGEQYF.

The chain joins TRBV6-1 to TRBJ2-1; D may correspond to TRBD1 or TRBD2 (5 bases each). Germline V gives CDR1 MNHNS, CDR2 SASEGT. The CDR3 sequence is 16 residues long. V was shortened by 0 bases and J by 9 bases, with 18 bases between the two germline ends. The CDR3 here is CASSEAILTFGGEQFF. As DNA, the CDR3 is TGTGCCAGCAGTGAAGCTATCCTGACTTTTGGGGGTGAGCAGTTCTTC.

This sequence joins TRBV28 and TRBJ1-2; weak D call: TRBD1 (5 bases). The V end lost 1 base, the J end lost 4 bases, and 16 bases lay between the germline ends. From germline, CDR1 is MDHEN and CDR2 SYDVKM. The CDR3 loop spans 16 amino acids. The CDR3 region has the DNA TGTGCCAGCAGTTTATTGGGGGGTCCGCTAACCTATGGCTACACCTTC. Translating gives CASSLLGGPLTYGYTF.

The genes are TRBV7-8 and TRBJ1-4; weak D call: TRBD1 (6 bases). V shed 4 bases and J shed 7 bases, with 31 bases lying between them. The length of the CDR3 is 20 residues. The germline V gene has CDR1 SGHVS and CDR2 FQNEAQ. CDR3 loop: CASSSRSGGAPGDVGEKLFF. CDR3 sequence (DNA): TGTGCCAGCAGCTCCCGTAGCGGGGGCGCGCCGGGGGATGTTGGTGAAAAACTGTTTTTT.

The V call is TRBV11-3, the J call TRBJ2-1, with D uncertain. CDR3 length: 14 amino acids. The V end lost 1 base, the J end lost 9 bases, and 13 bases lay between the germline ends. Germline V gives CDR1 SGHNT, CDR2 YENEEA. CDR3 region: CASSLAGGSGEQFF. DNA for the CDR3: TGTGCCAGCAGCTTAGCAGGCGGTAGTGGTGAGCAGTTCTTC.

The chain links TRBV3-1 (or the pseudogene TRBV3-2) to TRBJ2-5, with D possibly TRBD1 on 5 matching bases. CDR1 LGHDT and CDR2 YNNKEL come from the germline V gene (reference sequence). The germline V and J ends were trimmed by 4 bases and 9 bases, with 9 bases remaining between them. CDR3 size: 11 residues. CDR3 coding DNA: TGTGCCAGCAGCCTGCAGGGTCCCCAGTACTTC. Its translation: CASSLQGPQYF.

The rearrangement joins TRBV30 to TRBJ2-7, with 10 bases identical to TRBD1. J was trimmed by 3 bases and V by 7 bases; bases with no gene match: 6. The CDR3 consists of 13 residues. Per the germline V gene, CDR1 is GTSNPN and CDR2 is SVGIG (reference sequence). The CDR3 DNA follows: TGTGCCTATACGGGACAGGGGTTCTACGAGCAGTACTTC. It translates to CAYTGQGFYEQYF.

The chain links TRBV5-1 to TRBJ2-5, with a weak D call TRBD2 (5 bases). The V and J ends lost 0 bases and 3 bases respectively, with 24 bases between them. Germline assignment: CDR1 SGHRS and CDR2 YFSETQ. The CDR3 runs to 19 residues. The CDR3 coding sequence is TGCGCCAGCAGCTTGGTAGGGTCCCCCGCGTTCGAGGGTGAAGAGACCCAGTACTTC. Protein: CASSLVGSPAFEGEETQYF.

The chain carries TRBV5-1 and TRBJ1-6; the match to TRBD1 covers 7 bases. Germline CDR1 and CDR2: SGHRS and YFSETQ. The V segment lost 6 bases and the J segment 5 bases; nucleotides outside the gene matches: 5. CDR3 length: 14 amino acids. The CDR3 is CASKLTGDNSPLHF. The CDR3 bases are TGCGCCAGCAAACTTACAGGGGATAATTCACCCCTCCACTTT.

The chain employs TRBV18 and TRBJ2-2, with 9 bases lining up with TRBD1. Germline trimming cut 3 bases from V and 5 bases from J; bases unmatched to any gene: 7. Germline lookup yields CDR1 KGHSH and CDR2 LQKENI. The CDR3 is 16 amino acids. CDR3 DNA: TGTGCCAGCTCACCCCTGGGGACAGGGAAAACCGGGGAGCTGTTTTTT. Its protein product is CASSPLGTGKTGELFF.

The V call is TRBV27, the J call TRBJ1-5; D is uncertain. The CDR3 is 14 amino acids. In germline, CDR1 is MNHEY, CDR2 SMNVEV (reference sequence). V lost 2 bases and J lost 6, with 11 bases in between. The CDR3 here is CASSLTIMAQPQHF. CDR3 in DNA: TGTGCCAGCAGTTTAACTATCATGGCTCAGCCCCAGCATTTT.

The chain employs TRBV23-1 and TRBJ1-3, with D perhaps matching TRBD1 (6 bases). TRBV23-1 is labeled an ORF, and its function is uncertain. Trimming took 2 bases from V and 2 from J, leaving 16 bases between them. The CDR3 runs to 17 residues. CDR3 sequence reads: CASSQRDTGGAGNTIYF. The CDR3 DNA reads TGCGCCAGCAGTCAACGGGATACGGGGGGCGCTGGAAACACCATATATTTT.

The table lists this clone with a count of one. CDR3 in amino acids: CASGRDRGSQPQHF. The CDR3 DNA sequence: TGTGCCAGCGGGCGGGACAGGGGTTCCCAGCCCCAGCATTTT. The rearrangement joins TRBV6-5 to TRBJ1-5; 10 nucleotides agree with TRBD1. Looked up from germline, CDR1 is MNHEY and CDR2 is SVGAGI. The CDR3 has 14 amino acids. The junction had 8 bases not matched to a gene; V was cut back by 8 bases and J by 7 bases.

The chain joins TRBV6-5 to TRBJ2-1; D ambiguous. CDR1 MNHEY and CDR2 SVGAGI come from the germline V gene. This CDR3 region has 16 residues. Trimming took off 0 bases at V and 6 bases at J, with 15 bases between the two ends. CDR3 nucleotides: TGTGCCAGCAGTTACTCGGGAACCCCCCTCGGCAATGAGCAGTTCTTC. As protein: CASSYSGTPLGNEQFF.

The J gene is TRBJ2-7, the V gene TRBV9; TRBD2 might be the D (6 bases). Germline V gene sequence: CDR1 SGDLS, CDR2 YYNGEE. This CDR3 has 12 residues. Trimming took off 2 bases at V and 6 bases at J, with 9 bases between the two ends. The CDR3 here is CASSVTGGEQYF. The CDR3 DNA sequence: TGTGCCAGCAGCGTTACCGGGGGCGAGCAGTACTTC. Filled out from reference TRBV9 and TRBJ2-7, the complete variable domain reads DSGVTQTPKHLITATGQRVTLRCSPRSGDLSVYWYQQSLDQGLQFLIQYYNGEERAKGNILERFSAQQFPDLHSELNLSSLELGDSALYFCASSVTGGEQYFGPGTRLTVT.

This chain links TRBV11-3 with TRBJ2-3, with 7 bases that match TRBD1. The CDR3 contains 13 residues. The V gene's germline CDR1 is SGHNT and CDR2 YENEEA. Unmatched junction bases numbered 5, after V lost 5 bases and J lost 6 bases. CDR3 DNA: TGTGCCAGCAGCCCGCAGGGGGAGGATACGCAGTATTTT. This sequence encodes CASSPQGEDTQYF. Filled out from reference TRBV11-3 and TRBJ2-3, the complete variable domain reads EAGVVQSPRYKIIEKKQPVAFWCNPISGHNTLYWYLQNLGQGPELLIRYENEEAVDDSQLPKDRFSAERLKGVDSTLKIQPAELGDSAVYLCASSPQGEDTQYFGPGTRLTVL.

As for this clone: The same CDR3 can be traced to other DNA sequences in this sample. The chain carries TRBV6-4 and TRBJ2-2; the D is unclear. Germline assignment: CDR1 MRHNA and CDR2 SNTAGT. V shed 0 bases and J shed 3 bases, with 2 bases lying between them. The CDR3 has 13 residues. Here the CDR3 reads CASSDSDTGELFF. The CDR3 region has the DNA TGTGCCAGCAGTGACTCCGACACCGGGGAGCTGTTTTTT.

The chain has TRBV5-1 and TRBJ2-2; D uncertain. This CDR3 is built from 13 residues. Germline loops: CDR1 SGHRS, CDR2 YFSETQ. Trimming cost V 2 bases and J 8 bases, with 10 bases left between them. The DNA of the CDR3 is TGCGCCAGCAGCTTCAACTTCCAGGGGGAGCTGTTTTTT. Translation: CASSFNFQGELFF.

The chain employs TRBV6-6 and TRBJ1-2; D remains unclear. The CDR3 has 14 amino acids. The germline V gene encodes CDR1 MNHNY and CDR2 SVGAGI (reference sequence). The V end was cut by 6 bases, the J end by 8 bases, with 19 bases between. This CDR3 is CASRPSGELGGYTF. CDR3 coding DNA: TGTGCCAGCAGGCCGTCTGGAGAACTGGGGGGCTACACCTTC.

The chain recombines TRBV30 with TRBJ1-5, with D perhaps matching TRBD1 (5 bases). Trimming took 0 bases from V and 4 from J, leaving 13 bases between them. This CDR3 contains 15 residues. The germline V gene encodes CDR1 GTSNPN and CDR2 SVGIG (reference sequence). The CDR3 DNA is TGTGCCTGGAGTGTCAGGGACGGATGGAATCAGCCCCAGCATTTT. This codes for CAWSVRDGWNQPQHF.

The chain combines TRBV5-6 with TRBJ2-1; 12 bases line up with TRBD2. Germline loops: CDR1 SGHDT, CDR2 YYEEEE. J lost 7 bases, V lost 5 bases, and 7 bases had no gene match. The length of the CDR3 is 15 residues. The DNA of the CDR3 is TGTGCCAGCAGGGAGACTAGCGGGAGAGTAAATGAGCAGTTCTTC. The encoded protein is CASRETSGRVNEQFF.

The chain couples TRBV19 to TRBJ2-1; 8 bases fit TRBD2. The V segment lost 7 bases and the J segment 7 bases; nucleotides outside the gene matches: 18. Germline CDR1 and CDR2: LNHDA and SQIVND (reference sequence). CDR3 length equals 17 residues. The chain's CDR3 is CASTGGRGDANVNEQFF. CDR3 nucleotides: TGTGCCAGTACCGGAGGGCGGGGGGACGCTAATGTGAATGAGCAGTTCTTC.

CDR3 protein: CASSIVAGQPQHF. In DNA, the CDR3 is TGTGCCAGTAGTATAGTAGCCGGCCAGCCCCAGCATTTT. The chain couples TRBV19 to TRBJ1-5; no definite D call. Germline V gives CDR1 LNHDA, CDR2 SQIVND (reference sequence). This CDR3 is 13 amino acids long. V lost 1 base and J 7 bases, leaving 8 bases between the germline ends.